Below, one T cell receptor (beta chain) is given with its context. The clone's antigen remains unknown. Base quality data are lacking; no much larger clone is found one base away. Deletion took 10 bases off V and 11 bases off J, with a span of 27 bases between the germline ends. For CDR1 and CDR2, the germline V gene lists SGHNT and YENEEA. Reading from cysteine to phenylalanine, the CDR3 counts 15 amino acids. Left in the record is the CDR3 DNA by itself, 45 bases read in frame from the first base. What this sample's time point label stands for: about 4 weeks on oral tofacitinib. The treatment or condition label here, explained by the study, means: oral pan-JAK inhibitor, 5-10 mg twice daily. Lesional scalp punch biopsies and peripheral blood were collected from alopecia areata patients. PBMCs were isolated by density centrifugation and stained for CD3, CD4 and CD8, and CD4+ and CD8+ T cells were sorted on a FACSAria.

The method was the immunoSEQ multiplex PCR assay. RNA was extracted from all samples and reverse transcribed into cDNA as template for TCR sequencing. SuperScript III was used to make first-strand cDNA, primed with a 2:1 mix of oligo-dT and random hexamers. Amplification bias was assessed with a synthetic immune receptor repertoire, and residual bias was removed computationally. The authors processed their data as follows. Raw reads were preprocessed to remove errors, and CDR3 was defined by IMGT conventions from the conserved cysteine to phenylalanine. Clonality was computed by normalizing Shannon entropy by log2 of the number of productive unique TCRs and subtracting the result from 1. Scalp TCRbeta sequences were cross-referenced with sorted blood CD4 and CD8 repertoires so that the CD4 or CD8 identity of scalp clones could be inferred. The table was pulled from immuneACCESS by TCRdb, which kept in-frame rearrangements only. Such tables lose some clones; where checked, under half of the loss comes from unresolved V genes, and the rest has no known cause. V, J and clone size are those of that table, while D and trimming were read from the DNA. This sample holds over 95,000 clones; approximately 60% were observed only once. Roughly a sixth of the sample is taken by the ten largest.

These data originate in a study of CD8+ T cells in alopecia areata (dated by TCRdb to between 2018 and 2020). For context, the study as a whole: Treated patients were enrolled in an open-label pilot trial of oral tofacitinib at 5 to 10 mg twice daily for moderate-to-severe alopecia areata. Tofacitinib was administered for 6 to 18 months, and 6 months of follow-up off drug were then conducted to assess delayed response and recurrence. The SALT score, which quantifies the percentage of affected scalp surface area, was used to measure disease severity in treated patients. High-throughput TCRbeta sequencing was used to examine T cell clonal expansion in alopecia areata in both the C3H/HeJ mouse model and human patients. Human TCRbeta sequencing covered scalp tissue and sorted CD4+ and CD8+ peripheral blood T cells from patchy and totalis/universalis alopecia areata patients and healthy controls. Tofacitinib-treated patients had biopsies at baseline and at 4 and 24 weeks of treatment, with a later scalp biopsy in several patients. Scalp clonality was compared across normal scalp (n=4), patchy alopecia areata scalp (n=8), and alopecia totalis/universalis scalp (n=8). The RNA source kit depended on sample type: the PAXgene miRNA kit for fixed scalp, the miRNeasy kit for PBMCs, and the RNeasy kit for mouse skin. immunoSEQ multiplex PCR using 35 Vbeta forward primers and 13 Jbeta reverse primers was used to amplify TCRbeta CDR3 regions. General findings and caveats noted by the study authors: Because the treated cohort was small and had only one nonresponder, larger studies are needed to examine links between baseline CD8+ expansion and response. TCR sequences shared between patients were less clear than in mice, possibly partly because of HLA diversity in the patient population. Tofacitinib significantly lowered scalp clonality and the number of expanded CD8+ clones among the top 100 scalp clones. During tofacitinib treatment, many expanded lesional clones stuck around in both scalp and blood, and this persistence may partly explain why relapse happens after treatment is stopped. Lesional scalp, especially in alopecia totalis/universalis, showed higher clonality and more expanded CD8+ clones than normal scalp, suggesting antigenic drive. Resident alphabeta T cells in normal human skin are also sequenced, complicating scalp TCR repertoire analysis, unlike mouse skin dominated by gammadelta T cells.

The receptor chain draws on TRBV11-3 and TRBJ1-3; 6 matching bases give a weak D call of TRBD1. The TCR was taken from a human donor with alopecia areata. The specimen was CD8+ T cells sorted from blood, collected at week 4, from a patient treated with tofacitinib. The encoded CDR3 is CANYNRDTIWSPIYF. The nucleotides read TGTGCCAACTACAACCGGGACACTATCTGGAGCCCCATATATTTT.